This T cell receptor (beta chain) comes out of a study of T cell changes during pregnancy in multiple sclerosis. The V end lost 3 bases, the J end lost 0 bases, and 5 bases lay between the germline ends. The CDR3 runs to 14 residues. The germline gives CDR1 SEHNR, CDR2 FQNEAQ (reference sequence). Produced via immunoSEQ multiplex PCR; TCRdb's table is partial and in-frame only. The table includes approximately 20,000 clones, around 90% detected once. This clone was observed a single time. The chain recombines TRBV7-9 with TRBJ1-4; unclear D gene. The TCR comes from a female donor with multiple sclerosis, enrolled in a pregnancy study. The sample consisted of CD4+ T cells from peripheral blood mononuclear cells, taken in the third trimester of pregnancy. DNA of the CDR3: TGTGCCAGCAGCTTTTTCTCAACTAATGAAAAACTGTTTTTT. It yields the protein CASSFFSTNEKLFF.